A single sample gave rise to the 5 T cell receptor beta chains below, sequenced in a study of blood T cells in healthy people across ages (dated by TCRdb to about 2015). The library was obtained by 5' RACE. The sample was run on an Illumina HiSeq 2500. A second PCR of about 7 to 12 cycles was run with a J-beta primer mix and a sample-barcoded 5' primer. TCRdb passed the public sequencing reads through fastp at Q25 and MiXCR, retaining productive beta sequences. Here each entry gathers all rows of one CDR3 protein and keeps the most common genes and DNA. The sample table holds a few hundred thousand distinct CDR3 sequences, of which roughly 27% were seen once. Clones ranked in the top ten supply over 25% of the sample. The sequenced material came from blood. All receptors derive from a woman aged 70-85 years in good health.

The chain uses TRBV6-2 or TRBV6-3 and TRBJ2-1; D could derive from TRBD1 or TRBD2 (5 bases each). Germline V CDR1 and CDR2: MNHEY, SVGEGT. V was cut by 6 bases and J by 2 bases, with 17 bases left in between. The CDR3 spans 16 residues. The CDR3 here is CASRLGTGKTYNEQFF. CDR3 nucleotides: TGTGCCAGCAGGCTTGGGACGGGGAAGACCTACAATGAGCAGTTCTTC.

This clonotype was observed a handful of times. The chain employs TRBV12-3 or TRBV12-4 and TRBJ2-5, with 9 bases aligning to TRBD2. The J call is in doubt because the DNA end fits TRBJ2-7 better. The CDR3 runs to 13 residues. The CDR3 loop reads CASRPSGTYEQYF. The CDR3 DNA reads as TGTGCCAGCCGCCCTAGCGGGACCTACGAGCAGTACTTC.

Remarks on this clonotype: The junction and the germline gene differ at one end; a read error may be behind it. The V and J genes are TRBV19 and TRBJ1-1; TRBD1 agrees at 7 bases. The CDR3 extends over 15 amino acids. Looked up from germline, CDR1 is LNHDA and CDR2 is SQIVND (reference sequence). The CDR3 protein is CTSTSRTGQNTEAFF. The CDR3 DNA follows: TGTACCAGTACCTCCAGGACAGGACAGAACACTGAAGCTTTCTTT.

This clonotype has more than one count but fewer than ten. This sequence joins TRBV7-9 and TRBJ1-5; no firm D call. Germline assignment: CDR1 SEHNR and CDR2 FQNEAQ (reference sequence). This CDR3 spans 15 amino acids. Trimming shortened V by 5 bases and J by 0 bases, and 11 bases separated the two germline ends. CDR3 in amino acids: CASSPGDNSNQPQHF. CDR3 coding DNA: TGTGCCAGCAGCCCTGGCGACAATAGCAATCAGCCCCAGCATTTT. Filled out from reference TRBV7-9 and TRBJ1-5, the complete variable domain reads DTGVSQNPRHKITKRGQNVTFRCDPISEHNRLYWYRQTLGQGPEFLTYFQNEAQLEKSRLLSDRFSAERPKGSFSTLEIQRTEQGDSAMYLCASSPGDNSNQPQHFGDGTRLSIL.

This rearrangement joins TRBV12-3 or TRBV12-4 to TRBJ1-4; D perhaps matches TRBD1 (6 bases). This CDR3 contains 13 residues. Trimming stripped 5 bases from V and 5 bases from J, with 9 bases between. CDR3 residues: CASSGQINEKLFF. Written as DNA, the CDR3 is TGTGCCAGCAGTGGACAGATCAATGAAAAACTGTTTTTT.